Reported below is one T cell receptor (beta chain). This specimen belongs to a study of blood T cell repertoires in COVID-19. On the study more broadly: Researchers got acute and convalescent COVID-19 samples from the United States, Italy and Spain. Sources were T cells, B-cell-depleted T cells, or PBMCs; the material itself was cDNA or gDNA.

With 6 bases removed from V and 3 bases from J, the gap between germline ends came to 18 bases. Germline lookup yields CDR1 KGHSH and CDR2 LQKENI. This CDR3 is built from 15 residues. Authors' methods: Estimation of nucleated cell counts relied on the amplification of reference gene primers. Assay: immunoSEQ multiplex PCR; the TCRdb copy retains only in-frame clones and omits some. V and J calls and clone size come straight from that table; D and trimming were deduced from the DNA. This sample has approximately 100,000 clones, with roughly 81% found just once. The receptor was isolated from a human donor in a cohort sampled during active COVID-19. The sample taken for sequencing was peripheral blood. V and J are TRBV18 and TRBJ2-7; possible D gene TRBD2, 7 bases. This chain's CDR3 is CASSIHGGPSYEQYF. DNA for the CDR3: TGTGCCAGCTCGATTCACGGGGGGCCTAGCTACGAGCAGTACTTC.